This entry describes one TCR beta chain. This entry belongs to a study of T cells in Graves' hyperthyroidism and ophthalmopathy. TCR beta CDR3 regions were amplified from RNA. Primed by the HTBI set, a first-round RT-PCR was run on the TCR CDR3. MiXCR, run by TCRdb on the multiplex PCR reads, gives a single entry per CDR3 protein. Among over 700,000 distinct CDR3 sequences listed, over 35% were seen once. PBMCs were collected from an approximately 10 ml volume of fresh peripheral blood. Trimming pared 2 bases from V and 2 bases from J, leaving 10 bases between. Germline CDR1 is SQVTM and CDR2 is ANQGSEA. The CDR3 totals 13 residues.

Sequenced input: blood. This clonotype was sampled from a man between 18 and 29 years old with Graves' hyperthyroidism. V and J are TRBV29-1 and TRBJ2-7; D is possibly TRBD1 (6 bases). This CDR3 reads CSVELQGTYEQYF. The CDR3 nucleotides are TGCAGCGTTGAACTACAGGGTACCTACGAGCAGTACTTC.